This T cell receptor (beta chain) was profiled in a study of CD8 T cells in Susac syndrome. Whole-study context: When blood was collected, patients with Susac syndrome were therapy-naive, were taking corticosteroids, or were receiving intravenous immunoglobulin alone.

The germline V gene encodes CDR1 SGDLS and CDR2 YYNGEE. The J segment lost 3 bases and the V segment lost 0 bases, leaving 2 bases of the junction unmatched. The CDR3 consists of 15 residues. The sample holds one count of this clonotype. Random hexamers were used to reverse transcribe about 0.45 to 1 ug of RNA. TCRdb processed the immunoSEQ multiplex PCR reads anew with MiXCR; each CDR3 protein has one entry. This sample carries roughly 130,000 distinct CDR3 sequences, over 95% of them seen once, and the ten largest clones take 0.11% to 0.15%. The T cells that were sequenced for TCR beta were CD8+ and CD4+ cells from blood.

The sequence derives from a human donor with Susac syndrome. Material for sequencing was CD4+ T cells from PBMCs. The chain uses TRBV9 and TRBJ2-1, with 8 positions matching TRBD2. The CDR3 nucleotides read TGTGCCAGCAGCGTAGAACTAGCGGACTACAATGAGCAGTTCTTC. Protein sequence: CASSVELADYNEQFF.